This TCR beta chain stems from a study of T cell repertoires in cytomegalovirus infection (dated by TCRdb to about 2019). Background on the whole study: Because public TCR beta signatures pointed to carriage of CMV infection together with the matching HLA type, the HLA type of each donor mattered for the analysis. General study outcomes and caveats: In both this cohort and an independent cohort of several hundred donors, the cumulative frequency of public TCR beta family members distinguished carriers of CMV infection plus the relevant HLA type. The ex vivo response was dominated by HLA-C-restricted CMV-specific TCR beta clonotypes, which also provided the single most frequent clonotype in two of eight donors.

This clonotype was observed many times. This clone's antigen is unknown. Base-call qualities are not available, and no considerably larger clone is one nucleotide away. Sequenced using an Illumina HiSeq 1500. The public reads were reanalyzed by TCRdb: fastp trimming at Q25, MiXCR alignment, in-frame beta chains only. Entries are consolidated by CDR3 protein sequence, retaining the most common genes and DNA. Present in this sample are about 300,000 distinct CDR3 sequences, about a tenth of which were seen just once. The leading ten clones occupy around 2.5% of the sample. From the germline V gene, CDR1 is SGHTA and CDR2 is FQGNSA. For this chain, trimming is 4 bases at the V end and 6 bases at the J end, and the number of junction bases without a gene match is 5. The CDR3 contains 15 residues, cysteine and phenylalanine counted. The CDR3 DNA has 45 bases and is translated from base 1.

The rearrangement joined TRBV7-2 to TRBJ1-5; TRBD1 lines up with 11 middle nucleotides. Sequenced: PBMCs. The clonotype originates from a human donor in good health (CMV status not recorded). Some clones in this sample may be carry-over from other donors' samples. The nucleotide sequence reads as follows: TGTGCCAGCAGCTGGGGGACAGGGGGAGGTCAGCCCCAGCATTTT. Translated, it gives CASSWGTGGGQPQHF. This CDR3, with the reference TRBV7-2 and TRBJ1-5 proteins standing in past its ends, gives the full variable domain GAGVSQSPSNKVTEKGKDVELRCDPISGHTALYWYRQSLGQGLEFLIYFQGNSAPDKSGLPSDRFSAERTGGSVSTLTIQRTQQEDSAVYLCASSWGTGGGQPQHFGDGTRLSIL.